Detailed here is one TCR beta chain. The antigen is unknown. The record originates from a study of human T cells and chemical hapten exposure. Findings and limits, study-wide: After DPC sensitization, TCRs above 1 in 1000 frequency showed no change.

Library construction involved attaching unique molecular identifiers to individual cDNA molecules, which allowed quantitative, reproducible TCR counting. In the authors' methods: Between about 23,224 and 750,000 TCRs appeared in each sample, and the median stood at roughly 100,000. A single record per CDR3 protein comes from TCRdb applying MiXCR to the RACE reads. What appears here as the V and J calls and clone size reflects TCRdb's work, not the paper's. The data show some 120,000 distinct CDR3 sequences, approximately 9.5% seen once. V gave up 3 bases and J gave up 0 bases, with 23 bases separating them. The CDR3 totals 18 residues. Germline V gene lookup returns CDR1 DFQATT and CDR2 SNEGSKA (reference sequence). As for time point: healthy volunteer bleed at 2 weeks. The starting material, unfractionated whole blood, was used for total RNA extraction.

The chain has TRBV20-1 and TRBJ2-5; D gene ambiguous. The TCR sequence derives from a male donor in good health. Some clones in this sample may be carry-over from other donors' samples. Material: whole blood. CDR3 sequence: CSARSVGGSTVYQETQYF. DNA for the CDR3: TGCAGTGCTAGGTCGGTGGGCGGTTCGACGGTGTACCAAGAGACCCAGTACTTC.